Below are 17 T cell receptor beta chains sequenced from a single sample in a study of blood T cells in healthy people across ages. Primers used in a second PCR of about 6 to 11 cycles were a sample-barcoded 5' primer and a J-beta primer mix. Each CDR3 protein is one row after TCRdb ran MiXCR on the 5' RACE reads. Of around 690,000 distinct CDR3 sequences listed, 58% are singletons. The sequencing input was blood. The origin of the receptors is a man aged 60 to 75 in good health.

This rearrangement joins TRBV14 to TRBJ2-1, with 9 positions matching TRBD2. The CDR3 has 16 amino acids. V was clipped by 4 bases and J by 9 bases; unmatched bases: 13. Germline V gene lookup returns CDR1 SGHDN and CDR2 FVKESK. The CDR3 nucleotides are TGTGCCAGCAGCCCCCGCGTTAGCGGGGGTCGCAGTGAGCAGTTCTTC. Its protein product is CASSPRVSGGRSEQFF.

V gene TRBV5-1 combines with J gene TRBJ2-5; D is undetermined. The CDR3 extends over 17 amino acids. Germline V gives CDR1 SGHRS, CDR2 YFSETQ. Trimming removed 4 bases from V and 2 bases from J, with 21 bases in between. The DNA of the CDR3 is TGCGCCAGCAGCGCTCCCGGAAGTCGGGCACCACAAGAGACCCAGTACTTC. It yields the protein CASSAPGSRAPQETQYF.

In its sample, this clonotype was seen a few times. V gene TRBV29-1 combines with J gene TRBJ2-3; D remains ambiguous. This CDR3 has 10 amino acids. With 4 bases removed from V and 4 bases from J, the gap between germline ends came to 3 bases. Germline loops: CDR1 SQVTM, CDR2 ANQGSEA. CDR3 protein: CSVGADTQYF. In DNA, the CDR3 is TGCAGCGTTGGGGCAGATACGCAGTATTTT.

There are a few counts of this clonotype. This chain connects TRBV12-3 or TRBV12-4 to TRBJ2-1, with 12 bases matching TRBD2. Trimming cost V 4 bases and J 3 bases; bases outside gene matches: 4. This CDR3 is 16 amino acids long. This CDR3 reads CASSWASGGDYNEQFF. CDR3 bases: TGTGCCAGCAGTTGGGCTAGCGGGGGGGACTACAATGAGCAGTTCTTC.

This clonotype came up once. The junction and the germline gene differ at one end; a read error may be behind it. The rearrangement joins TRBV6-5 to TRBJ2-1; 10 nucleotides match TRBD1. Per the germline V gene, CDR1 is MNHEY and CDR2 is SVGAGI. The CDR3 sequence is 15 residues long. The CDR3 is CASRSGTGAGNERFF. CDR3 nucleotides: TGTGCCAGCAGATCCGGGACAGGGGCGGGTAATGAGCGGTTCTTC.

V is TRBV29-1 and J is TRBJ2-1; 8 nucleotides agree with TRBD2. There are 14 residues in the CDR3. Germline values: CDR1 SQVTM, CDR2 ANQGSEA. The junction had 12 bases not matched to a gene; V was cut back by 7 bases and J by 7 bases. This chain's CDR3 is CSAGGGLGGNEQFF. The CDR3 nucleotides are TGCAGCGCCGGGGGGGGACTAGGCGGGAATGAGCAGTTCTTC.

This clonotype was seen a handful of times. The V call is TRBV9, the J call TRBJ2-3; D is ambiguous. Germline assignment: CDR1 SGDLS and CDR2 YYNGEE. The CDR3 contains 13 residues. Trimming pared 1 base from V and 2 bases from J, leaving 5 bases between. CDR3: CASSVTPTDTQYF. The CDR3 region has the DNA TGTGCCAGCAGCGTAACCCCCACAGATACGCAGTATTTT. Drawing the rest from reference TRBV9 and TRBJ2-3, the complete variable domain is DSGVTQTPKHLITATGQRVTLRCSPRSGDLSVYWYQQSLDQGLQFLIQYYNGEERAKGNILERFSAQQFPDLHSELNLSSLELGDSALYFCASSVTPTDTQYFGPGTRLTVL.

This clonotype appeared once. DNA for the CDR3: TGTGCCAGCAGTATATTAGCGACGAACACTGAAGCTTTCTTT. Protein product: CASSILATNTEAFF. V is TRBV12-3 or TRBV12-4 and J is TRBJ1-1, with D unclear. V lost 5 bases to trimming and J lost 1 base, with 11 bases between them. CDR3 length: 14 residues.

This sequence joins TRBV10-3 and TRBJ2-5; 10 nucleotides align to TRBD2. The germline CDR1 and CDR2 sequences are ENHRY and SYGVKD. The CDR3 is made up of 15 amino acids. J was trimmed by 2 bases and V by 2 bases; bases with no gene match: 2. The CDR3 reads CAISELAGVQETQYF. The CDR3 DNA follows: TGTGCCATCAGTGAGCTAGCGGGGGTACAAGAGACCCAGTACTTC.

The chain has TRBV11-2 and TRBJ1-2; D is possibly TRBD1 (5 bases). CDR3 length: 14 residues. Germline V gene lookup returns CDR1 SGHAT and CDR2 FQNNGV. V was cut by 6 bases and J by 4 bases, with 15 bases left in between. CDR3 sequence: CASRGTAEGYGYTF. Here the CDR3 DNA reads TGTGCCAGCAGAGGGACGGCGGAGGGCTATGGCTACACCTTC.

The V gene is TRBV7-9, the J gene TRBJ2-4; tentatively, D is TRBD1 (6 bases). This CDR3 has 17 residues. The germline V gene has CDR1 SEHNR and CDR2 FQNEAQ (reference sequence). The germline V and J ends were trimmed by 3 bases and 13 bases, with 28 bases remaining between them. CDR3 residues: CASSFVSRALGGREQYF. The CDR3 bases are TGTGCCAGCAGCTTTGTCTCTCGCGCGTTAGGGGGAAGGGAGCAGTACTTC.

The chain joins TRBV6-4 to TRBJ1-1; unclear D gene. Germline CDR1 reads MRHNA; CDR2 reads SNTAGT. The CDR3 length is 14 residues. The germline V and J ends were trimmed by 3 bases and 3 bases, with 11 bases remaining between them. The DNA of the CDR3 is TGTGCCAGCAGTGAAGGCTGGCGGGACACTGAAGCTTTCTTT. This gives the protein CASSEGWRDTEAFF.

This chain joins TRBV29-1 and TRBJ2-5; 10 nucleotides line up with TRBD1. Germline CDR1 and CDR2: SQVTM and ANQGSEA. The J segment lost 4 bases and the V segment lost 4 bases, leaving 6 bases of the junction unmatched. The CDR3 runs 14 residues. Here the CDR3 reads CSVADRGRVETQYF. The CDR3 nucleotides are TGCAGCGTTGCTGACAGGGGGCGCGTAGAGACCCAGTACTTC.

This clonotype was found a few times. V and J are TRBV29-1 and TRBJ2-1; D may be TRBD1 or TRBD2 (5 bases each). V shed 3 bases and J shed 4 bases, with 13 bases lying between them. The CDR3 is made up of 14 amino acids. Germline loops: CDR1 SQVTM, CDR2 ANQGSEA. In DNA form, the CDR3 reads TGCAGCGTTGATGAGGGGCGAATTTACAATGAGCAGTTCTTC. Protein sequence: CSVDEGRIYNEQFF.

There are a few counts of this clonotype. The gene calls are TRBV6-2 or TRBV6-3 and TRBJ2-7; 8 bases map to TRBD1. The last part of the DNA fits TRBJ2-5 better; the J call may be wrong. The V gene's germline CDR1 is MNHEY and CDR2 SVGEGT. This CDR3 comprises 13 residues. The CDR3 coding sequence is TGTGCCAGCACCTTGGACAGGGTTGAGACCCAGTACTTC. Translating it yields CASTLDRVETQYF.

The CDR3 loop reads CATSVGVPDTQYF. CDR3 DNA sequence: TGTGCCACCAGTGTAGGCGTGCCAGATACGCAGTATTTT. This chain uses TRBV24-1 with TRBJ2-3; D remains ambiguous. The CDR3 loop spans 13 amino acids. V gave up 5 bases and J gave up 4 bases, with 9 bases separating them. CDR1 KGHDR and CDR2 SFDVKD come from the germline V gene.

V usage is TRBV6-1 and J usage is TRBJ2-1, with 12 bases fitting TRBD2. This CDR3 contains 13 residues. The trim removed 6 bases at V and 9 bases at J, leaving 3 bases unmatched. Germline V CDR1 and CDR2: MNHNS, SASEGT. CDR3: CASRLAGGSEQFF. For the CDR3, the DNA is TGTGCCAGCAGACTAGCGGGGGGCAGTGAGCAGTTCTTC.